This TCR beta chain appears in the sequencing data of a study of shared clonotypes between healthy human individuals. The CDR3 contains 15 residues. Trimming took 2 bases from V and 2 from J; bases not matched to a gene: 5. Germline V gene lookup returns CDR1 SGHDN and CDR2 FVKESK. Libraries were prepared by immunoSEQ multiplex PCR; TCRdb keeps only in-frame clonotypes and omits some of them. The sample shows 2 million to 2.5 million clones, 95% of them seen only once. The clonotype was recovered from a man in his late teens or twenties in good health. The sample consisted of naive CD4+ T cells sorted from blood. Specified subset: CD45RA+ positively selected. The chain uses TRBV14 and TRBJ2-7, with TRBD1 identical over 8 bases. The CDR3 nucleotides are TGTGCCAGCAGCCAACGACAGGGGTCAACCTACGAGCAGTACTTC. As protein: CASSQRQGSTYEQYF.